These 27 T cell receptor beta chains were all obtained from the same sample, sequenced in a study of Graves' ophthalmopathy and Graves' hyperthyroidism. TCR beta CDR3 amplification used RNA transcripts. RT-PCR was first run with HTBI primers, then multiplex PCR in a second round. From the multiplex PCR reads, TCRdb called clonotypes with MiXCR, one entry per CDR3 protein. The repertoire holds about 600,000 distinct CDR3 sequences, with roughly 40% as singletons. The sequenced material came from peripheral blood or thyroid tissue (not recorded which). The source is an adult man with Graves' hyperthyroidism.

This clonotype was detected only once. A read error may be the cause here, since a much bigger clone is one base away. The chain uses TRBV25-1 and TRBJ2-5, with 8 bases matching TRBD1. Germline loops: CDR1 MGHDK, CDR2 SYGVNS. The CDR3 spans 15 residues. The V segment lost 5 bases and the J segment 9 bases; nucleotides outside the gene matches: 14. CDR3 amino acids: CASSFLQGVMEAQYF. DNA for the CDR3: TGTGCCAGCAGTTTCCTACAGGGGGTAATGGAGGCCCAGTACTTC.

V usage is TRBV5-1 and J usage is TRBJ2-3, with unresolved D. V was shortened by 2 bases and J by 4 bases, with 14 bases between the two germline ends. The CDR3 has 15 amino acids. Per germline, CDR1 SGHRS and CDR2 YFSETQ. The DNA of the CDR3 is TGCGCCAGCAGCTTACAAGGGAATGGTGCAGATACGCAGTATTTT. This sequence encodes CASSLQGNGADTQYF.

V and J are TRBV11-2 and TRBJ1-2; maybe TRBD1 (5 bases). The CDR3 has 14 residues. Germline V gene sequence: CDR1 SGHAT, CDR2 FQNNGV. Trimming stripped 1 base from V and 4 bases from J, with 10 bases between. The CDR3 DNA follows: TGTGCCAGCAGCTTAGTTCGACAGCCCTATGGCTACACCTTC. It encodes CASSLVRQPYGYTF.

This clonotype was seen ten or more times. As DNA, the CDR3 is TGCAGCGTTGGAACGGGGTTTCGGTATGGCTACACCTTC. Amino acid sequence: CSVGTGFRYGYTF. V and J are TRBV29-1 and TRBJ1-2; the D is unclear. Trimming shortened V by 4 bases and J by 5 bases, and 14 bases separated the two germline ends. Per the germline V gene, CDR1 is SQVTM and CDR2 is ANQGSEA. This CDR3 spans 13 amino acids.

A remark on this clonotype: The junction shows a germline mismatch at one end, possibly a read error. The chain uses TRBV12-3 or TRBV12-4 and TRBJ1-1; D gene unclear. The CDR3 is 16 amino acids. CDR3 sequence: CASSQERRPVNTEAFF. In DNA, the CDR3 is TGCGCCAGCAGCCAAGAGAGGAGGCCCGTGAACACTGAAGCTTTCTTT.

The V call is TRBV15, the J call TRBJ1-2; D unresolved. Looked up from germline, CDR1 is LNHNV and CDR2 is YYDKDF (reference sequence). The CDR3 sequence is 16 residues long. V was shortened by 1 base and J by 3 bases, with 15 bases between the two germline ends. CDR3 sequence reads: CATSRGETSGDYGYTF. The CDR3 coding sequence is TGTGCCACCAGCAGAGGAGAAACTAGCGGGGACTATGGCTACACCTTC.

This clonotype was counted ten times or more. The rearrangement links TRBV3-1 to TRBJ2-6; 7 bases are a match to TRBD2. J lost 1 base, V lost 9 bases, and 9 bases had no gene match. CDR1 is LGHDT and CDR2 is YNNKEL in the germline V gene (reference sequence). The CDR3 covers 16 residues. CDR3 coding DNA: TGTGCCAGTAGTCAAGAGGGAGGGTCTGGGGCCAACGTCCTGACTTTC. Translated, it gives CASSQEGGSGANVLTF.

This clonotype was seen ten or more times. In nucleotides, the CDR3 is TGTGCCAGCAGCAGAGACAGGGTGAGAAGCAATCAGCCCCAGCATTTT. It specifies CASSRDRVRSNQPQHF. This chain connects TRBV6-5 to TRBJ1-5, with 7 bases lining up with TRBD1. Germline CDR1 is MNHEY and CDR2 is SVGAGI. The CDR3 is 16 residues long. V gave up 6 bases and J gave up 1 base; unmatched junction bases: 9.

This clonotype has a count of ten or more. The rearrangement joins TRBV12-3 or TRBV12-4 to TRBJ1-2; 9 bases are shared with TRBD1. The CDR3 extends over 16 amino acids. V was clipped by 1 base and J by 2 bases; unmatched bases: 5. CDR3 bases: TGTGCCAGCAGTTTAGGCTACAGGGGGCGCAACTATGGCTACACCTTC. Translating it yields CASSLGYRGRNYGYTF.

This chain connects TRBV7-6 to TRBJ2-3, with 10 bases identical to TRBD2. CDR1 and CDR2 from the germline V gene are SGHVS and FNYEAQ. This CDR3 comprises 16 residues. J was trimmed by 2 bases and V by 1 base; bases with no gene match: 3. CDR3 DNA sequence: TGTGCCAGCAGCTTAGGGACTAGCGGAAACACAGATACGCAGTATTTT. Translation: CASSLGTSGNTDTQYF.

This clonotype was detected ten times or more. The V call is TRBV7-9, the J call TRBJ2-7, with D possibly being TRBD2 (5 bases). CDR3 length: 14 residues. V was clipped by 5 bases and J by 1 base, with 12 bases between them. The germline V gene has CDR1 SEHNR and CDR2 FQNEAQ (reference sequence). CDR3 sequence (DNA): TGTGCCAGCAGCAGCTTGGACTCTTCCTACGAGCAGTACTTC. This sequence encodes CASSSLDSSYEQYF.

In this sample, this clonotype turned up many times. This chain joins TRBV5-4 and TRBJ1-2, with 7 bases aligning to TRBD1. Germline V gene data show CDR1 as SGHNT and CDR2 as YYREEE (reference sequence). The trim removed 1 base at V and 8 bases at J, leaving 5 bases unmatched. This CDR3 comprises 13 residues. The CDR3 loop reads CASSLRGGDGYTF. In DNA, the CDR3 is TGTGCCAGCAGCTTGAGAGGGGGCGACGGCTACACCTTC.

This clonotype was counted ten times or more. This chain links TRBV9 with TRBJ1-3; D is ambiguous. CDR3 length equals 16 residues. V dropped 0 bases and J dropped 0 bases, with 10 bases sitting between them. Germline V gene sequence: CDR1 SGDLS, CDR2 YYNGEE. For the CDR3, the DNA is TGTGCCAGCAGCGTAGTTCCGGGAAGCTCTGGAAACACCATATATTTT. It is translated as CASSVVPGSSGNTIYF. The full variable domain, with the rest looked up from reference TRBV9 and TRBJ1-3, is DSGVTQTPKHLITATGQRVTLRCSPRSGDLSVYWYQQSLDQGLQFLIQYYNGEERAKGNILERFSAQQFPDLHSELNLSSLELGDSALYFCASSVVPGSSGNTIYFGEGSWLTVV.

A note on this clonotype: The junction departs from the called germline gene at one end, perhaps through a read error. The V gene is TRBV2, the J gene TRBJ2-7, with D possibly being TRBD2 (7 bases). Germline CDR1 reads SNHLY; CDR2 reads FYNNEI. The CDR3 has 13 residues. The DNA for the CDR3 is TGTGCCAGCAGTGAACCAGGGAGGGGGGAGCTGTACTTC. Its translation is CASSEPGRGELYF.

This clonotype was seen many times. The CDR3 DNA follows: TGTGCCAGCAGCTCGTCAGGACAGGGACGTGGCTACACCTTC. Translation gives CASSSSGQGRGYTF. J is TRBJ1-2 and V is TRBV7-9, with 8 bases fitting TRBD1. The CDR3 has 14 amino acids. V gave up 4 bases and J gave up 7 bases; unmatched junction bases: 8. The germline V gene encodes CDR1 SEHNR and CDR2 FQNEAQ (reference sequence).

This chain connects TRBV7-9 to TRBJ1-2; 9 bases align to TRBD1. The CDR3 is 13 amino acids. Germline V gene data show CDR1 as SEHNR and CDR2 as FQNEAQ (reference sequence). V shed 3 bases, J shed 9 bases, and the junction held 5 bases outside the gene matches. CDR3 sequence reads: CASSFRDRASYTF. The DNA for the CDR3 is TGTGCCAGCAGCTTCCGGGACAGGGCGAGCTACACCTTC. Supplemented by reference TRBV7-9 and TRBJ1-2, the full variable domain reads DTGVSQNPRHKITKRGQNVTFRCDPISEHNRLYWYRQTLGQGPEFLTYFQNEAQLEKSRLLSDRFSAERPKGSFSTLEIQRTEQGDSAMYLCASSFRDRASYTFGSGTRLTVV.

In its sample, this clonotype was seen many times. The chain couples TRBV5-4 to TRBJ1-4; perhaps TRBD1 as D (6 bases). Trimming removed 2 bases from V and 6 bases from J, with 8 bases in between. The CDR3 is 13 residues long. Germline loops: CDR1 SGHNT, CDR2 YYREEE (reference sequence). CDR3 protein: CASSFSGDEKLFF. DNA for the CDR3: TGTGCCAGCAGCTTTTCAGGGGATGAAAAACTGTTTTTT. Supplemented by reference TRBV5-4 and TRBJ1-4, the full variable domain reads ETGVTQSPTHLIKTRGQQVTLRCSSQSGHNTVSWYQQALGQGPQFIFQYYREEENGRGNFPPRFSGLQFPNYSSELNVNALELDDSALYLCASSFSGDEKLFFGSGTQLSVL.

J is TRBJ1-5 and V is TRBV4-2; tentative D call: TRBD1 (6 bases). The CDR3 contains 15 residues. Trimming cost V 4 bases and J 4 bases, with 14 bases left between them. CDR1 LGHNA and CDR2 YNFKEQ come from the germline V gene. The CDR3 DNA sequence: TGTGCCAGCAGCCCGGACAGTAAGGCAAATCAGCCCCAGCATTTT. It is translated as CASSPDSKANQPQHF.

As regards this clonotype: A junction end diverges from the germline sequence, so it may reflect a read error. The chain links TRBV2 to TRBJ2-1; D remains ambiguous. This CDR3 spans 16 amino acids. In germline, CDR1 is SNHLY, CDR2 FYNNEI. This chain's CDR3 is CASSGARHDSYNERFF. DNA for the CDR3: TGTGCCAGCAGTGGAGCCCGGCATGATTCCTACAATGAGCGGTTCTTC.

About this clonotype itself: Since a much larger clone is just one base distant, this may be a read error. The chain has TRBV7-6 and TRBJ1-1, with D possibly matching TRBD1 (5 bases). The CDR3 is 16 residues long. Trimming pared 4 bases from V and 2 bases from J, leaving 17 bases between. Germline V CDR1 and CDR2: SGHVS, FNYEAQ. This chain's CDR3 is CASSSGGALLNTEAFF. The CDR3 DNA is TGTGCCAGCAGCTCCGGTGGGGCCCTCCTAAACACTGAAGCTTTCTTT.

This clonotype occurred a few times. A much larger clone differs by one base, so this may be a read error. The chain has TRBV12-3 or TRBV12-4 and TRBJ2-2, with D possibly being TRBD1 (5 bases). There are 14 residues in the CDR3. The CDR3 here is CVSTLGANTGELFF. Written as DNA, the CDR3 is TGTGTCAGCACTCTAGGGGCGAACACCGGGGAGCTGTTTTTT.

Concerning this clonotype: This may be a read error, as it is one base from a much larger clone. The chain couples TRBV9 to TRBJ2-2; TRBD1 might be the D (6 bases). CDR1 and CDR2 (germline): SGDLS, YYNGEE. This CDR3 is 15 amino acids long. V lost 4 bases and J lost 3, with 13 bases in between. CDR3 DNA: TGTGCCAGCAGCTCCCGGGACAAGGACACCGGGGAGCTGTTTTTT. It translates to CASSSRDKDTGELFF.

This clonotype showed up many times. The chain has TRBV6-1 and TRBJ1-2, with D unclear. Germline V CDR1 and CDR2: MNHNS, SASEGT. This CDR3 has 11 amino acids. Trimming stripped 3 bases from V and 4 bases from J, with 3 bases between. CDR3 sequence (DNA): TGTGCCAGCAGTGATTTCTATGGCTACACCTTC. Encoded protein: CASSDFYGYTF.

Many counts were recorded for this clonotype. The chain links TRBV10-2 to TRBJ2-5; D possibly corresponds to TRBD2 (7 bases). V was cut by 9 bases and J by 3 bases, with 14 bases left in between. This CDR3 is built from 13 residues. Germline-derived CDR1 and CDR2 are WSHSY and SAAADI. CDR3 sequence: CARSSGDKETQYF. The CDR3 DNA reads TGCGCCAGGTCAAGCGGGGACAAAGAGACCCAGTACTTC.

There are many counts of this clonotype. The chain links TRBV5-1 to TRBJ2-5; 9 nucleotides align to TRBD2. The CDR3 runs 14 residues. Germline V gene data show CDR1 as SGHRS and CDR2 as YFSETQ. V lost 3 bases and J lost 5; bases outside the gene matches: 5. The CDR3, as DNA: TGCGCCAGCAGCTACCTAGCGGGGCAGGAGACCCAGTACTTC. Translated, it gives CASSYLAGQETQYF. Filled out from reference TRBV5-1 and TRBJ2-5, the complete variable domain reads KAGVTQTPRYLIKTRGQQVTLSCSPISGHRSVSWYQQTPGQGLQFLFEYFSETQRNKGNFPGRFSGRQFSNSRSEMNVSTLELGDSALYLCASSYLAGQETQYFGPGTRLLVL.

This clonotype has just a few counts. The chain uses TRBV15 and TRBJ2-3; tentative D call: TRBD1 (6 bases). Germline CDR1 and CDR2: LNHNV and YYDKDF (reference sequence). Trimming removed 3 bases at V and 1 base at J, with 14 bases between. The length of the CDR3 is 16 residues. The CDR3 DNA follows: TGTGCCACCAGCAGGGGGGCAAGCGGCCGCACAGATACGCAGTATTTT. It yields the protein CATSRGASGRTDTQYF.

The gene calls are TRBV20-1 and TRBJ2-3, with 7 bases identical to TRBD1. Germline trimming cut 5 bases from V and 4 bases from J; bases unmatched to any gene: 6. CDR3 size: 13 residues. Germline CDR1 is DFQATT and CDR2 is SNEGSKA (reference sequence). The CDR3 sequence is CSAADRASDTQYF. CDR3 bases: TGCAGTGCTGCCGACAGGGCGTCAGATACGCAGTATTTT.